These 10 T cell receptor beta chains came from one sample sequenced in a study of blood T cell repertoires in COVID-19. Sequencing used immunoSEQ multiplex PCR; TCRdb keeps in-frame clones, though not all of them. Of several thousand clones listed, around 90% are singletons. The source material was peripheral blood. All receptors come from a human donor in a cohort sampled during active COVID-19.

The V gene is TRBV6-6, the J gene TRBJ2-1; D might be TRBD1 (5 bases). The V gene lost 6 bases and the J gene lost 7 bases, with 19 bases spanning the gap. From germline, CDR1 is MNHNY and CDR2 SVGAGI (reference sequence). The CDR3 runs 15 residues. The CDR3 loop reads CASSRDSPYPNEQFF. The CDR3 coding sequence is TGTGCCAGCAGCAGAGACAGTCCCTACCCAAATGAGCAGTTCTTC.

The CDR3 protein is CASSVGGGQQYF. The DNA of the CDR3 is TGTGCCAGCAGCGTAGGGGGCGGTCAACAGTACTTC. V is TRBV9 and J is TRBJ2-7; tentatively, D is TRBD1 (5 bases). Germline V lookup: CDR1 SGDLS, CDR2 YYNGEE. Trimming left V 0 bases short and J 10 bases short, with 11 bases between. The CDR3 has 12 residues.

This chain uses TRBV24-1 with TRBJ2-1; TRBD2 is a possible D gene (5 bases). The CDR3 loop spans 14 amino acids. V lost 6 bases and J lost 6, with 14 bases in between. CDR1 is KGHDR, CDR2 SFDVKD, per germline. The chain's CDR3 is CATSFGDAVNEQFF. The CDR3 DNA sequence: TGTGCCACCAGTTTCGGGGATGCGGTCAATGAGCAGTTCTTC.

The chain links TRBV4-2 to TRBJ1-4, with a weak D call TRBD1 (6 bases). This CDR3 is built from 15 residues. Trimming took 0 bases from V and 6 from J, leaving 11 bases between them. CDR1 is LGHNA, CDR2 YNFKEQ, per germline. CDR3 bases: TGTGCCAGCAGCCAAGATCTGGCAGGGGATGAAAAACTGTTTTTT. The encoded protein is CASSQDLAGDEKLFF.

The J gene is TRBJ1-2, the V gene TRBV30; D gene uncertain. The germline V and J ends were trimmed by 0 bases and 7 bases, with 15 bases remaining between them. The CDR3 has 14 amino acids. The V gene's germline CDR1 is GTSNPN and CDR2 SVGIG (reference sequence). The CDR3 bases are TGTGCCTGGAGTGTCGTAACACCCGATACTGGCTACACCTTC. Protein sequence: CAWSVVTPDTGYTF.

The rearrangement uses TRBV19 and TRBJ1-2; 7 bases map to TRBD1. Trimming removed 5 bases from V and 4 bases from J; junction bases left unmatched: 4. Germline V gives CDR1 LNHDA, CDR2 SQIVND (reference sequence). The CDR3 runs to 13 residues. The CDR3 DNA follows: TGTGCCAGTAGTCCTACAGGGGTCTATGGCTACACCTTC. This codes for CASSPTGVYGYTF.

This clone was recorded only once. The chain combines TRBV7-2 with TRBJ1-1, with a tentative D call TRBD1 (6 bases). This CDR3 comprises 15 residues. V lost 2 bases, J lost 1 base, and 11 bases lay in between. In germline, CDR1 is SGHTA, CDR2 FQGNSA. The DNA of the CDR3 is TGTGCCAGCAGCTTACAGGGGCCCCCGAACACTGAAGCTTTCTTT. This gives the protein CASSLQGPPNTEAFF. Using reference TRBV7-2 and TRBJ1-1 for the parts outside the CDR3, the full variable domain is GAGVSQSPSNKVTEKGKDVELRCDPISGHTALYWYRQSLGQGLEFLIYFQGNSAPDKSGLPSDRFSAERTGGSVSTLTIQRTQQEDSAVYLCASSLQGPPNTEAFFGQGTRLTVV.

J is TRBJ1-2 and V is TRBV2, with a possible D match to TRBD1 (6 bases). CDR3 length: 16 amino acids. Trimming removed 4 bases from V and 0 bases from J, with 15 bases in between. Germline V gene data show CDR1 as SNHLY and CDR2 as FYNNEI. CDR3 sequence reads: CASSVTTGHTNYGYTF. DNA for the CDR3: TGTGCCAGCAGTGTAACCACAGGGCACACTAACTATGGCTACACCTTC.

The chain joins TRBV25-1 to TRBJ1-1; 11 nucleotides match TRBD1. This CDR3 region has 17 residues. CDR1 is MGHDK and CDR2 is SYGVNS in the germline V gene. V lost 1 base to trimming and J lost 3 bases; unmatched junction nucleotides: 7. CDR3 loop: CASSEWRTGGADTEAFF. The CDR3 DNA sequence: TGTGCCAGCAGTGAATGGCGGACAGGGGGCGCGGACACTGAAGCTTTCTTT.

The chain is built from TRBV7-9 and TRBJ1-4, with D unresolved. Trimming cost V 4 bases and J 8 bases, with 11 bases left between them. The length of the CDR3 is 13 residues. The germline V gene encodes CDR1 SEHNR and CDR2 FQNEAQ (reference sequence). The CDR3 here is CASSSREREKLFF. In DNA, the CDR3 is TGTGCCAGCAGCTCCCGAGAGAGGGAAAAACTGTTTTTT.